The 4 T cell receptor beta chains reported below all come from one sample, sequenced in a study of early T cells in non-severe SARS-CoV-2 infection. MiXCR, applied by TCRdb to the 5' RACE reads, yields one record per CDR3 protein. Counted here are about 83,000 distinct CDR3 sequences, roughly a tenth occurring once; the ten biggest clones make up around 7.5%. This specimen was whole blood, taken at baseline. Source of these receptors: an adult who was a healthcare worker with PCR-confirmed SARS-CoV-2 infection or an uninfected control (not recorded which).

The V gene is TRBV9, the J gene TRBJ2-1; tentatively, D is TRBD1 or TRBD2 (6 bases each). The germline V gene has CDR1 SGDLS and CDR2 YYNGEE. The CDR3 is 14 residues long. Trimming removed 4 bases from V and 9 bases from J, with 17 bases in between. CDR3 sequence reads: CASSSGPKGGEQFF. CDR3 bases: TGTGCCAGCAGCTCGGGCCCCAAGGGGGGTGAGCAGTTCTTC.

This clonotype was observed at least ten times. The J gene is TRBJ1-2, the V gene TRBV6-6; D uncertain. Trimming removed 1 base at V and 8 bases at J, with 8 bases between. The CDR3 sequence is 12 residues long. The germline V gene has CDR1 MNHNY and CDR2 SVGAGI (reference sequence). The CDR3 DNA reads TGTGCCAGCAGTTACTTAGAAGGGGGCTACACCTTC. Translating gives CASSYLEGGYTF.

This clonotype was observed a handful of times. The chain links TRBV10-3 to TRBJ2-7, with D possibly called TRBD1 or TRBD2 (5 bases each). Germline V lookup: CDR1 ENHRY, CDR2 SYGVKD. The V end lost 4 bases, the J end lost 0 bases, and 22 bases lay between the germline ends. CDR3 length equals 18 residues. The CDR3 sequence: CAISAHPTKGPSSYEQYF. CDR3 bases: TGTGCCATCAGTGCCCACCCCACCAAGGGACCCAGCTCCTACGAGCAGTACTTC.

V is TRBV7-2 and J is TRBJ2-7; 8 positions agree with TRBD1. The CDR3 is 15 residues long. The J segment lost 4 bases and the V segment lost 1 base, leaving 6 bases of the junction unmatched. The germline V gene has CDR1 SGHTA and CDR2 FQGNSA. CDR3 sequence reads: CASSLETGVAYEQYF. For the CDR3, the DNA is TGTGCCAGCAGCTTAGAGACAGGGGTGGCTTACGAGCAGTACTTC.